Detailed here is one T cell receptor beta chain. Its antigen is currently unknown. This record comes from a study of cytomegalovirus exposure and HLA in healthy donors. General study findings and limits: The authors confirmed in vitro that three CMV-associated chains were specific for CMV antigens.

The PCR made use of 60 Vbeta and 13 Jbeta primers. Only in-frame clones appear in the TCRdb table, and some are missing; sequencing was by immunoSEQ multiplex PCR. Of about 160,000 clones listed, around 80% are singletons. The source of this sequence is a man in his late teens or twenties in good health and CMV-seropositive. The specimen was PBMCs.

CDR3 nucleotide sequence: TGTGCCACCAGCAGTAACAGTAGAGATGAGCAGTTCTTC. This sequence encodes CATSSNSRDEQFF. This chain connects TRBV15 to TRBJ2-1; no definite D call. The CDR3 is made up of 13 amino acids. V gave up 3 bases and J gave up 8 bases, with 11 bases separating them. Germline CDR1 is LNHNV and CDR2 is YYDKDF (reference sequence).